This entry is about one T cell receptor beta chain. Its antigen is unknown. The record originates from a study of Ad26.COV2.S vaccination and SARS-CoV-2 variants. Looking at the study overall: The donor belonged to the COV1001 Ad26.COV2.S trial arm. Ad26.COV2.S shots went into the muscle once or twice, 56 days apart. Study-wide findings and caveats: Breadth and depth estimates from TCRs may understate total T cell responses.

Germline loops: CDR1 SGHTA, CDR2 FQGNSA. Trimming removed 4 bases from V and 12 bases from J, with 21 bases in between. This CDR3 comprises 14 residues. Method: immunoSEQ multiplex PCR; TCRdb's copy keeps in-frame clones and lacks some. This sample has approximately 300,000 clones, with around four fifths found just once. Treatment defined: roughly 20 received Ad26.COV2.S at low or high dose, single or two shots; roughly five received placebo; per-sample allocation not given. Sampling took place 63 days after the first vaccine or placebo injection. An 18-55-year-old adult in Boston served as donor. The TCR was taken from a person aged 18 to 65 who received the Ad26.COV2.S COVID-19 vaccine or a placebo. The input for sequencing was peripheral blood, taken in a trial of Ad26.COV2.S vaccine versus placebo. V usage is TRBV7-2 and J usage is TRBJ1-2, with a tentative D call TRBD1 (5 bases). The DNA for the CDR3 is TGTGCCAGCAGCTCTCTGACCGGGACCCCGTTAGACACCTTC. Protein: CASSSLTGTPLDTF.